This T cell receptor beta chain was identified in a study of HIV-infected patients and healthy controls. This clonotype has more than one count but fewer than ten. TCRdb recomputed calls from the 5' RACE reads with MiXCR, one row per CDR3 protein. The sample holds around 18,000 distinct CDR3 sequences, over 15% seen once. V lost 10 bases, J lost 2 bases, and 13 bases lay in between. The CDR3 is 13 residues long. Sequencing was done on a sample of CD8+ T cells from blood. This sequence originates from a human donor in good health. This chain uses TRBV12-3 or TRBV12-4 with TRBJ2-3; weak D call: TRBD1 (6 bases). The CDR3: CAITGYPTDTQYF. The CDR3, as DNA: TGTGCCATTACAGGGTACCCCACAGATACGCAGTATTTT.